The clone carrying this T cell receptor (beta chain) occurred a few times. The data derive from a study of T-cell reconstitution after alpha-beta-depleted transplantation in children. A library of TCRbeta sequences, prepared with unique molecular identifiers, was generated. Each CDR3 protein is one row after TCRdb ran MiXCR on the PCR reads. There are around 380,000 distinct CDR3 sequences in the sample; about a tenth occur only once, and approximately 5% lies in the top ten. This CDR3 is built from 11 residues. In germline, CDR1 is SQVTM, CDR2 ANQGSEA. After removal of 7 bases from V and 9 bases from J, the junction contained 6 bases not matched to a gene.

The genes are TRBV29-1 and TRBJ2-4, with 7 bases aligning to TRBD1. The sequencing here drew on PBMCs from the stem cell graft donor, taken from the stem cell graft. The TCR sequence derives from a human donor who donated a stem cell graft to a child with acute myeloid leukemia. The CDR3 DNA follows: TGCAGCGGATCAGCAGGGGGCATTCAGTACTTC. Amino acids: CSGSAGGIQYF.